The 27 T cell receptor beta chains given below trace back to one sample, sequenced in a study of neurological immune-mediated disorders. In TCRdb, the 5' RACE reads were re-called with MiXCR into one record per CDR3 protein. The repertoire consists of 54,000 or so distinct CDR3 sequences, with around 3.4% occurring once and the leading ten covering around 3.3%. Specimen: PBMCs. These receptors were collected from a woman in her 30s with multiple sclerosis.

This clonotype has more than one count but fewer than ten. A much larger clonotype is one base distant, so this may be a read error. This sequence joins TRBV27 and TRBJ2-5; D is possibly TRBD2 (5 bases). The V and J ends lost 5 bases and 7 bases respectively, with 11 bases between them. Per the germline V gene, CDR1 is MNHEY and CDR2 is SMNVEV (reference sequence). The CDR3 consists of 12 residues. The CDR3 region has the DNA TGTGCCAGCAGTAAATACCGGGGGACCCAGTACTTC. It codes for CASSKYRGTQYF.

Many counts were recorded for this clonotype. V usage is TRBV9 and J usage is TRBJ1-2, with 11 bases that match TRBD1. This CDR3 is 14 amino acids long. The V gene end was trimmed by 3 bases and the J gene end by 5 bases; junction bases not matched to a gene: 3. Germline V gene lookup returns CDR1 SGDLS and CDR2 YYNGEE. CDR3 nucleotides: TGTGCCAGCAGCGCCGGGACAGGGGGTTATGGCTACACCTTC. Residues: CASSAGTGGYGYTF.

This clonotype was detected ten times or more. The V gene is TRBV12-3 or TRBV12-4, the J gene TRBJ2-7; the D gene is possibly TRBD2 (7 bases). The V end was cut by 5 bases, the J end by 0 bases, with 14 bases between. The CDR3 runs to 15 residues. CDR3 residues: CASSLGGAASYEQYF. CDR3 nucleotides: TGTGCCAGCAGTCTTGGGGGGGCGGCCTCCTACGAGCAGTACTTC.

This clonotype was counted many times. This rearrangement joins TRBV20-1 to TRBJ2-2; 10 bases are shared with TRBD1. The CDR3 contains 12 residues. V trimming: 7 bases; J trimming: 7 bases; junction bases outside the gene matches: 3. Germline V gene sequence: CDR1 DFQATT, CDR2 SNEGSKA (reference sequence). The CDR3 loop is CSVDRGVGELFF. DNA for the CDR3: TGCAGTGTGGACAGGGGGGTCGGGGAGCTGTTTTTT.

This clonotype came up a few times. A much larger clone lies a single base off, so this may be a read error. CDR3 DNA sequence: TGCAGTGCTAAAACGGAGTCGACGCAGTATTTT. Translated: CSAKTESTQYF. The chain is built from TRBV20-1 and TRBJ2-3; D gene unclear. The V gene lost 4 bases and the J gene lost 9 bases, with 11 bases spanning the gap. Germline CDR1 reads DFQATT; CDR2 reads SNEGSKA (reference sequence). The CDR3 has 11 residues.

For this clonotype: This may come from a read error, since a much larger clone is one base off. The chain uses TRBV11-2 and TRBJ1-5; D unresolved. The CDR3 runs 16 residues. Germline-derived CDR1 and CDR2 are SGHAT and FQNNGV. CDR3 sequence reads: CASSLGTTLSNQPQNF. CDR3 nucleotides: TGTGCCAGCAGCTTGGGAACCACCCTGAGCAATCAGCCCCAGAATTTT.

This clonotype was counted many times. The chain combines TRBV10-3 with TRBJ2-7; D possibly corresponds to TRBD1 (6 bases). Germline V gene lookup returns CDR1 ENHRY and CDR2 SYGVKD. This CDR3 contains 14 residues. Trimming stripped 10 bases from V and 4 bases from J, with 20 bases between. The CDR3 spells CATTKSGTIYEQYF. CDR3 DNA: TGTGCCACCACGAAATCGGGGACAATATACGAGCAGTACTTC.

This clonotype was seen at least ten times. This chain uses TRBV15 with TRBJ1-2; a weak D match, TRBD1 (5 bases). Germline CDR1 LNHNV, CDR2 YYDKDF (reference sequence). The CDR3 sequence is 14 residues long. The ends were cut back, 0 bases at V and 8 bases at J, with 13 bases in the middle. CDR3 residues: CATSRDQGVGGYTF. The CDR3 DNA reads TGTGCCACCAGCAGAGATCAAGGGGTTGGGGGCTACACCTTC.

As concerns this clonotype: One base away lies a much larger clone, so this may be a sequencing read error. The chain uses TRBV4-1 and TRBJ2-1; TRBD2 is a possible D gene (5 bases). V lost 3 bases and J 10 bases, leaving 16 bases between the germline ends. CDR1 and CDR2 (germline): MGHRA, YSYEKL. The CDR3 has 14 residues. The CDR3 bases are TGCGCCAGCAGCCAGTCAAAGGGTTGGGAGGAGCAGTTCTTC. The encoded protein is CASSQSKGWEEQFF.

This clonotype was counted ten times or more. This chain uses TRBV7-3 with TRBJ2-7; no firm D call. Germline CDR1 and CDR2: SGHTA and FQGTGA. The V end was cut by 2 bases, the J end by 2 bases, with 10 bases between. The CDR3 totals 14 residues. CDR3: CASSLPRVTYEQYF. Here the CDR3 DNA reads TGTGCCAGCAGCTTACCGCGAGTCACCTACGAGCAGTACTTC.

This clonotype was found many times. Germline is not matched at one junction end, which may reflect a read error. The CDR3 DNA follows: TGCGCCAGCAGCCATCCGGGACAGGGGCAGCCCCAGAATTTT. Amino acids: CASSHPGQGQPQNF. The chain links TRBV4-1 to TRBJ1-5; 10 bases map to TRBD1. CDR1 is MGHRA and CDR2 is YSYEKL in the germline V gene. This CDR3 has 14 residues.

This clonotype has ten or more counts. The rearrangement uses TRBV12-3 or TRBV12-4 and TRBJ2-1, with D uncertain. The CDR3 is 13 amino acids. The V end lost 6 bases, the J end lost 5 bases, and 11 bases lay between the germline ends. In DNA form, the CDR3 reads TGTGCCAGCAGACCTAGGCCGAACAATGAGCAGTTCTTC. This encodes CASRPRPNNEQFF.

This clonotype was counted many times. The rearrangement joins TRBV12-3 or TRBV12-4 to TRBJ2-3; 9 bases are a match to TRBD2. This CDR3 contains 17 residues. The V segment lost 3 bases and the J segment 4 bases; nucleotides outside the gene matches: 11. DNA for the CDR3: TGTGCCAGCAGTTTCGACCCACCAGCGGGAGGAGCAGATACGCAGTATTTT. It translates to CASSFDPPAGGADTQYF.

The sample holds many counts of this clonotype. The junction does not match germline at one end; this may be a read error. This chain links TRBV20-1 with TRBJ1-5; a possible D gene is TRBD1 (6 bases). This CDR3 region has 16 residues. The germline CDR1 and CDR2 sequences are DFQATT and SNEGSKA (reference sequence). The CDR3 nucleotides are TGCAGTGCTTTACAGGGATGGGGCTTTAGCAATCAGCCCCAGAATTTT. Residues: CSALQGWGFSNQPQNF.

Ten or more counts support this clonotype. The chain carries TRBV20-1 and TRBJ2-7, with 13 positions matching TRBD2. The trim removed 6 bases at V and 0 bases at J, leaving 14 bases unmatched. The CDR3 has 18 amino acids. Germline lookup yields CDR1 DFQATT and CDR2 SNEGSKA (reference sequence). In DNA, the CDR3 is TGCAGTGCCCTGGGACTAGCGGGATACCTAGGGGGCTCCTACGAGCAGTACTTC. Residues: CSALGLAGYLGGSYEQYF.

This clonotype was detected many times. The chain has TRBV7-2 and TRBJ2-7; the D is unclear. Germline CDR1 is SGHTA and CDR2 is FQGNSA. The length of the CDR3 is 13 residues. V lost 3 bases, J lost 3 bases, and 9 bases lay in between. As DNA, the CDR3 is TGTGCCAGCAGCTTTGCGGCAGACTACGAGCAGTACTTC. Its protein is CASSFAADYEQYF.

This clonotype was recorded many times. The V call is TRBV20-1, the J call TRBJ1-1; D uncertain. CDR1 and CDR2 (germline): DFQATT, SNEGSKA (reference sequence). This CDR3 contains 15 residues. Trimming stripped 6 bases from V and 2 bases from J, with 19 bases between. The CDR3 bases are TGCAGTGCGGAGGATAGAGGAGGACCCAACACTGAAGCTTTCTTT. The encoded protein is CSAEDRGGPNTEAFF.

This clonotype was recorded many times. DNA of the CDR3: TGCAGTGCTAGTACGACAGGGGGCCGTAGTCGCCCAGATACGCAGTATTTT. Translation: CSASTTGGRSRPDTQYF. The chain employs TRBV20-1 and TRBJ2-3, with 10 bases aligning to TRBD1. V gave up 3 bases and J gave up 4 bases; unmatched junction bases: 13. There are 17 residues in the CDR3. Germline V gene lookup returns CDR1 DFQATT and CDR2 SNEGSKA (reference sequence).

This clonotype was picked up many times. This rearrangement joins TRBV20-1 to TRBJ2-5, with no clear D. The CDR3 has 13 amino acids. With 4 bases removed from V and 5 bases from J, the gap between germline ends came to 14 bases. CDR1 DFQATT and CDR2 SNEGSKA come from the germline V gene (reference sequence). The CDR3 nucleotides are TGCAGTGCTATCGCGACCGACCGGGAGACCCAGTACTTC. It codes for CSAIATDRETQYF.

In its sample, this clonotype was seen many times. The chain combines TRBV5-1 with TRBJ2-7, with D tentatively TRBD1 (7 bases). The V gene lost 2 bases and the J gene lost 3 bases, with 15 bases spanning the gap. CDR1 is SGHRS, CDR2 YFSETQ, per germline. CDR3 length: 15 residues. The chain's CDR3 is CASSFQGDFSYEQYF. The CDR3 nucleotides are TGCGCCAGCAGCTTCCAGGGGGACTTCAGCTACGAGCAGTACTTC.

This clonotype was recorded at least ten times. This chain connects TRBV29-1 to TRBJ2-3, with TRBD2 matching 10 bases. This CDR3 region has 16 residues. Germline V gene sequence: CDR1 SQVTM, CDR2 ANQGSEA. The V gene end was trimmed by 6 bases and the J gene end by 3 bases; junction bases not matched to a gene: 12. The chain's CDR3 is CSVYGTSEKWTDTQYF. The DNA for the CDR3 is TGCAGCGTCTATGGGACTAGCGAGAAATGGACAGATACGCAGTATTTT.

Many counts were recorded for this clonotype. The V and J genes are TRBV5-5 and TRBJ1-5, with D perhaps TRBD1 (5 bases). V lost 3 bases and J 0 bases, leaving 7 bases between the germline ends. The CDR3 sequence is 14 residues long. Germline V lookup: CDR1 SGHKS, CDR2 YYEKEE (reference sequence). CDR3 coding DNA: TGTGCCAGCAGCTCGACAGATAGCAATCAGCCCCAGCATTTT. Amino acid sequence: CASSSTDSNQPQHF. Full variable domain (missing parts from reference TRBV5-5 and TRBJ1-5): DAGVTQSPTHLIKTRGQQVTLRCSPISGHKSVSWYQQVLGQGPQFIFQYYEKEERGRGNFPDRFSARQFPNYSSELNVNALLLGDSALYLCASSSTDSNQPQHFGDGTRLSIL.

The sample holds many counts of this clonotype. The genes are TRBV7-2 and TRBJ2-3; perhaps D is TRBD1 or TRBD2 (5 bases each). CDR3 length equals 16 residues. V was cut by 5 bases and J by 3 bases, with 18 bases left in between. CDR1 is SGHTA, CDR2 FQGNSA, per germline. In DNA form, the CDR3 reads TGTGCCAGCAGCAAGCCGGGGACCCTTGGAACAGATACGCAGTATTTT. Translation gives CASSKPGTLGTDTQYF.

J is TRBJ2-1 and V is TRBV20-1; a possible D gene is TRBD2 (5 bases). The CDR3 is made up of 16 amino acids. Trimming stripped 0 bases from V and 7 bases from J, with 19 bases between. CDR1 DFQATT and CDR2 SNEGSKA come from the germline V gene (reference sequence). CDR3: CSARDPRASSSNEQFF. The CDR3 DNA reads TGCAGTGCTAGAGATCCGAGGGCCTCTTCGAGTAATGAGCAGTTCTTC.

There are many counts of this clonotype. This chain uses TRBV5-1 with TRBJ2-2, with a possible D match to TRBD2 (6 bases). The CDR3 totals 16 residues. The V end lost 2 bases, the J end lost 0 bases, and 11 bases lay between the germline ends. The V gene's germline CDR1 is SGHRS and CDR2 YFSETQ. The CDR3 DNA reads TGCGCCAGCAGCTTTGGGGCGGGACCGAACACCGGGGAGCTGTTTTTT. Protein product: CASSFGAGPNTGELFF. Looking up the rest from reference TRBV5-1 and TRBJ2-2 gives the full variable domain: KAGVTQTPRYLIKTRGQQVTLSCSPISGHRSVSWYQQTPGQGLQFLFEYFSETQRNKGNFPGRFSGRQFSNSRSEMNVSTLELGDSALYLCASSFGAGPNTGELFFGEGSRLTVL.

Comment on this clonotype: Because the CDR3's place on the DNA is in doubt, the DNA is left out and the CDR3 is given as listed by TCRdb. The V call is TRBV29-1, the J call TRBJ1-5; TRBD1 reflects the table's D call only, with no check against the DNA. Per the germline V gene, CDR1 is SQVTM and CDR2 is ANQGSEA. Termini included, the CDR3 measures 13 amino acids. This CDR3 reads CSVGPGAGQPQNF.

This clonotype occurred many times. V usage is TRBV5-5 and J usage is TRBJ2-3, with 12 bases aligning to TRBD2. CDR3 size: 16 residues. Germline CDR1 reads SGHKS; CDR2 reads YYEKEE (reference sequence). V was pared by 0 bases and J by 3 bases, with 2 bases of the junction left unmatched. The CDR3 sequence is CASSLGTSGVTDTQYF. The CDR3 DNA follows: TGTGCCAGCAGCTTGGGGACTAGCGGGGTGACAGATACGCAGTATTTT.